A selection of T cell receptor beta chains follows, all from one sample in a study of blood T cell repertoires in COVID-19. Produced via immunoSEQ multiplex PCR; TCRdb's table is partial and in-frame only. The sample lists some 320,000 clones, roughly 85% occurring once. Sequencing was performed on PBMCs or T cells enriched from blood (not recorded which). The receptors were sampled from a woman in her twenties or thirties who had been exposed to COVID-19. Both conserved end residues are part of each CDR3. The D gene is left open where the match is weak. Not every row has a clone size; where given, it reads once, few, many or a size class.

NA	TRBJ2-7	TRBV4-3	NA	CASSLGQGSEQYF	TGCGCCAGCAGCCTCGGGCAGGGCTCCGAGCAGTACTTC
TRBD1	TRBJ1-5	TRBV19	NA	CASTKTGPDQPQHF	TGTGCCAGTACGAAGACAGGGCCCGATCAGCCCCAGCATTTT
NA	TRBJ2-7	TRBV30	NA	CAWSVSRGYEQYF	TGTGCCTGGAGTGTATCCCGCGGGTACGAGCAGTACTTC
TRBD1	TRBJ2-5	TRBV29-1	NA	CSVVRQGVVETQYF	TGCAGCGTTGTACGCCAGGGGGTGGTAGAGACCCAGTACTTC
TRBD2	TRBJ2-3	TRBV6-4	NA	CASSVNSGVTDTQYF	TGTGCCAGCAGTGTGAATAGCGGGGTAACAGATACGCAGTATTTT
NA	TRBJ1-1	TRBV2	NA	CASSEGPPGLGLIEAFF	TGTGCCAGCAGTGAAGGTCCACCGGGACTCGGTCTGATTGAAGCTTTCTTT
TRBD1	TRBJ2-1	TRBV5-4	NA	CASSPPGQGYNEQFF	TGTGCCAGCAGCCCCCCGGGACAGGGGTACAATGAGCAGTTCTTC
NA	TRBJ1-2	TRBV6-6	few	CASSTRATGYTF	TGTGCCAGCAGTACCAGGGCTACTGGCTACACCTTC
NA	TRBJ2-5	TRBV3-1/TRBV3-2	NA	CASRVTGGGETQYF	TGTGCCAGCAGGGTTACCGGCGGAGGAGAGACCCAGTACTTC
NA	TRBJ2-7	TRBV7-8	NA	CATAPGVYDEQYF	TGTGCCACCGCCCCCGGGGTTTACGACGAGCAGTACTTC
NA	TRBJ1-6	TRBV19	NA	CASSYATGDSPLHF	TGTGCCAGTAGTTATGCTACCGGGGATTCACCCCTCCACTTT